This T cell receptor beta chain was sequenced in a study of blood T cell repertoires in COVID-19. About the research overall: COVID-19 samples from acute and convalescent phases originated in the United States, Italy and Spain. Sources were T cells, B-cell-depleted T cells, or PBMCs; the material itself was cDNA or gDNA.

Per the germline V gene, CDR1 is SGHRS and CDR2 is YFSETQ. V was clipped by 4 bases and J by 2 bases; unmatched bases: 5. The length of the CDR3 is 16 residues. Clones were read by immunoSEQ multiplex PCR, and TCRdb kept only the in-frame ones, dropping some. The table includes under 170,000 clones, 87% detected once. The TCR comes from a woman aged 55-69 years with active or convalescent COVID-19. V and J are TRBV5-1 and TRBJ2-3, with 12 bases matching TRBD2. What was sequenced was peripheral blood. CDR3 in amino acids: CASSPGLAGFTDTQYF. Written as DNA, the CDR3 is TGCGCCAGCAGCCCCGGACTAGCGGGGTTCACAGATACGCAGTATTTT.